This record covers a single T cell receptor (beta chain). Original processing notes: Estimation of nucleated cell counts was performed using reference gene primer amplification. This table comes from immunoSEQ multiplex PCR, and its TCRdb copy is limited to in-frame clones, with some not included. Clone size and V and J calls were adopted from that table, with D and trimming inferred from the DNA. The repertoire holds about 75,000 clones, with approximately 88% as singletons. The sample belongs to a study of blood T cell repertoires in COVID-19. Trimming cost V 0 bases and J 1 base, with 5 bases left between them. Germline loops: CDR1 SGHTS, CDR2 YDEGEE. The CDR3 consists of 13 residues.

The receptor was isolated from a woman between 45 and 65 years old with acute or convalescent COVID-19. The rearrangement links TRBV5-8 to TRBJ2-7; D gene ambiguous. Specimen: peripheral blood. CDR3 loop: CASSLGRSYEQYF. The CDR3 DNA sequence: TGTGCCAGCAGCTTGGGCCGGTCCTACGAGCAGTACTTC.